One sample yielded the 24 T cell receptor beta chains listed below, sequenced in a study of spatial heterogeneity in lung cancer. MiXCR, run by TCRdb on the 5' RACE reads, gives a single entry per CDR3 protein. The table lists fewer than 150,000 distinct CDR3 sequences, 10% to 11% of them singletons. Time point reported: blood at routine non-recurrence follow-up after resection. The specimen was PBMCs, collected at follow-up. Receptors originate from a female donor with early-stage non-small cell lung cancer.

The rearrangement joins TRBV29-1 to TRBJ1-2, with D unclear. The V gene's germline CDR1 is SQVTM and CDR2 ANQGSEA. This CDR3 contains 14 residues. The V and J ends lost 7 bases and 1 base respectively, with 16 bases between them. The CDR3 DNA sequence: TGCAGCGCTCGTACGGGGATCTTTAACTATGGCTACACCTTC. Encoded protein: CSARTGIFNYGYTF.

This clonotype was counted ten times or more. The V call is TRBV4-3, the J call TRBJ1-2; the match to TRBD1 covers 10 bases. Germline assignment: CDR1 LGHNA and CDR2 YSLEER. The CDR3 covers 13 residues. After removal of 4 bases from V and 11 bases from J, the junction contained 7 bases not matched to a gene. The CDR3 nucleotides are TGCGCCAGCAGCCGAACCGGACAGGGGGGGTACACCTTC. Protein sequence: CASSRTGQGGYTF.

This clonotype was counted only a few times. The DNA of the CDR3 is TGTGCCAGCAGTGAAATGGGGGTAGCGTACGGCGGGGAGCTGTTTTTT. Protein: CASSEMGVAYGGELFF. V gene TRBV2 combines with J gene TRBJ2-2; D may correspond to TRBD1 or TRBD2 (5 bases each). The V end was cut by 2 bases, the J end by 7 bases, with 17 bases between. This CDR3 is built from 16 residues. Germline V gene sequence: CDR1 SNHLY, CDR2 FYNNEI. Looking up the rest from reference TRBV2 and TRBJ2-2 gives the full variable domain: EPEVTQTPSHQVTQMGQEVILRCVPISNHLYFYWYRQILGQKVEFLVSFYNNEISEKSEIFDDQFSVERPDGSNFTLKIRSTKLEDSAMYFCASSEMGVAYGGELFFGEGSRLTVL.

This clonotype was recorded a few times. V and J are TRBV6-5 and TRBJ2-7; 10 positions agree with TRBD1. The germline V gene has CDR1 MNHEY and CDR2 SVGAGI. V trimming: 6 bases; J trimming: 6 bases; junction bases outside the gene matches: 5. The CDR3 runs to 13 residues. CDR3 bases: TGTGCCAGCAGGAGGACAGGGGGTGGCGAGCAGTACGTC. Translation: CASRRTGGGEQYV.

This clonotype was detected many times. The V call is TRBV18, the J call TRBJ2-7, with no clear D. Germline V gene sequence: CDR1 KGHSH, CDR2 LQKENI. CDR3 size: 14 residues. V was clipped by 4 bases and J by 4 bases, with 14 bases between them. The chain's CDR3 is CASSRDSDGYEQYV. In nucleotides, the CDR3 is TGTGCCAGCTCACGCGACTCGGACGGGTACGAGCAGTACGTC.

The chain couples TRBV9 to TRBJ2-1; D is perhaps TRBD2 (5 bases). The CDR3 spans 15 residues. V was pared by 2 bases and J by 2 bases, with 11 bases between. Germline CDR1 SGDLS, CDR2 YYNGEE. The CDR3 reads CASSVKAGAYNEQFF. CDR3 DNA: TGTGCCAGCAGCGTGAAGGCCGGGGCCTACAATGAGCAGTTCTTC.

In this sample, this clonotype turned up many times. The rearrangement uses TRBV7-8 and TRBJ2-7; D is undetermined. V lost 2 bases and J lost 2, with 7 bases in between. The CDR3 covers 13 residues. Looked up from germline, CDR1 is SGHVS and CDR2 is FQNEAQ. The CDR3 here is CASSLSGPYEQYF. The CDR3 bases are TGTGCCAGCAGCTTATCAGGACCCTACGAGCAGTACTTC.

The chain combines TRBV7-2 with TRBJ2-5, with D perhaps TRBD2 (6 bases). V lost 5 bases to trimming and J lost 7 bases, with 23 bases between them. CDR1 is SGHTA and CDR2 is FQGNSA in the germline V gene. The CDR3 runs 16 residues. CDR3 in DNA: TGTGCCAGCAGCCCCTACGCCCTTAGCGGAGTGGGGACCCAGTACTTC. Protein product: CASSPYALSGVGTQYF.

This clonotype was recorded a few times. The rearrangement joins TRBV24-1 to TRBJ2-3, with a weak D call TRBD2 (5 bases). Germline V gene sequence: CDR1 KGHDR, CDR2 SFDVKD. V shed 8 bases and J shed 6 bases, with 17 bases lying between them. This CDR3 spans 14 amino acids. In DNA form, the CDR3 reads TGTGCCACCACCTTTTTTGGGAGCCCTGATACGCAGTATTTT. It specifies CATTFFGSPDTQYF.

In this sample, this clonotype turned up many times. This CDR3 is CASSFGQASYEQYV. Here the CDR3 DNA reads TGTGCCAGCAGTTTTGGGCAGGCCTCCTACGAGCAGTACGTC. The chain carries TRBV28 and TRBJ2-7; no definite D call. The CDR3 extends over 14 amino acids. Deletions cut 3 bases from V and 0 bases from J, with 9 bases between. Germline loops: CDR1 MDHEN, CDR2 SYDVKM.

This chain uses TRBV29-1 with TRBJ1-2; perhaps TRBD1 as D (6 bases). Germline CDR1 SQVTM, CDR2 ANQGSEA. The CDR3 is 14 amino acids. Trimming took 6 bases from V and 4 from J, leaving 18 bases between them. The DNA of the CDR3 is TGCAGCGTACAAGGACAGAGGGCCACCTATGGCTACACCTTC. Amino acids: CSVQGQRATYGYTF. The whole variable domain, remainder taken from reference TRBV29-1 and TRBJ1-2, is SAVISQKPSRDICQRGTSLTIQCQVDSQVTMMFWYRQQPGQSLTLIATANQGSEATYESGFVIDKFPISRPNLTFSTLTVSNMSPEDSSIYLCSVQGQRATYGYTFGSGTRLTVV.

The rearrangement joins TRBV2 to TRBJ2-7; weak D call: TRBD1 (5 bases). The CDR3 has 11 residues. The V gene's germline CDR1 is SNHLY and CDR2 FYNNEI. Between the trimmed V and J ends, which lost 4 bases and 4 bases, there was a span of 5 bases. The CDR3: CASSAGYEQYF. For the CDR3, the DNA is TGTGCCAGCAGTGCAGGGTACGAGCAGTACTTC.

In its sample, this clonotype was seen many times. The CDR3 bases are TGTGCCAGCCGCCCGGCACTCCAAGAGACCCAGTACTTC. Its translation: CASRPALQETQYF. The chain links TRBV18 to TRBJ2-5; D not certain. The V and J ends lost 8 bases and 1 base respectively, with 11 bases between them. CDR3 length: 13 residues. In germline, CDR1 is KGHSH, CDR2 LQKENI.

This clonotype appeared many times. The chain combines TRBV6-5 with TRBJ2-3; 13 bases agree with TRBD2. CDR1 and CDR2 (germline): MNHEY, SVGAGI. CDR3 length: 18 amino acids. After removal of 5 bases from V and 4 bases from J, the junction contained 12 bases not matched to a gene. This chain's CDR3 is CASSPQPETSGRPDTQYF. In DNA form, the CDR3 reads TGTGCCAGCAGTCCTCAACCCGAGACTAGCGGGAGGCCAGATACGCAGTATTTT.

This clonotype has a count of ten or more. The chain carries TRBV10-2 and TRBJ2-2, with D uncertain. The CDR3 runs 13 residues. The V gene lost 6 bases and the J gene lost 6 bases, with 11 bases spanning the gap. Germline V gene lookup returns CDR1 WSHSY and CDR2 SAAADI. CDR3 residues: CASSSNVPGELFF. The CDR3, as DNA: TGCGCCAGCAGCAGTAATGTGCCCGGGGAGCTGTTTTTT.

The gene calls are TRBV25-1 and TRBJ2-2, with unresolved D. Trimming pared 5 bases from V and 6 bases from J, leaving 16 bases between. CDR3 size: 15 residues. The germline V gene encodes CDR1 MGHDK and CDR2 SYGVNS. The CDR3 protein is CASSPPIGYPGELFF. The CDR3 bases are TGTGCCAGCAGTCCTCCCATCGGGTATCCCGGGGAGCTGTTTTTT.

V gene TRBV14 combines with J gene TRBJ2-1; 11 bases are a match to TRBD2. This CDR3 has 17 residues. V gave up 5 bases and J gave up 7 bases; unmatched junction bases: 13. Per germline, CDR1 SGHDN and CDR2 FVKESK. CDR3 DNA: TGTGCCAGCAGCTACCACTCAACTAGCGGGAGTAGGAATGAGCAGTTCTTC. This sequence encodes CASSYHSTSGSRNEQFF.

This clonotype was recorded many times. The chain recombines TRBV28 with TRBJ2-7, with 7 bases identical to TRBD1. J lost 2 bases, V lost 8 bases, and 3 bases had no gene match. The CDR3 loop spans 12 amino acids. Looked up from germline, CDR1 is MDHEN and CDR2 is SYDVKM. DNA of the CDR3: TGTGCCAGCGGGGGACAGCCCTACGAGCAGTACTTC. It encodes CASGGQPYEQYF.

The chain has TRBV11-2 and TRBJ2-1; D gene uncertain. CDR1 SGHAT and CDR2 FQNNGV come from the germline V gene. The CDR3 contains 15 residues. Between the trimmed V and J ends, which lost 6 bases and 0 bases, there was a span of 12 bases. CDR3 nucleotide sequence: TGTGCCAGCAGTAATACCCAAAGCTCCTACAATGAGCAGTTCTTC. This encodes CASSNTQSSYNEQFF.

This clonotype was seen a few times. V is TRBV5-4 and J is TRBJ1-4; D uncertain. Germline V gene data show CDR1 as SGHNT and CDR2 as YYREEE (reference sequence). The CDR3 has 16 residues. V was trimmed by 4 bases and J by 0 bases, leaving 13 bases between them. The CDR3 nucleotides are TGTGCCAGCAGCGTAACCGGGCCCGCAACTAATGAAAAACTGTTTTTT. It codes for CASSVTGPATNEKLFF.

This clonotype showed up just a few times. The chain recombines TRBV5-4 with TRBJ1-1; D call uncertain. This CDR3 spans 14 amino acids. CDR1 and CDR2 (germline): SGHNT, YYREEE (reference sequence). The V end lost 2 bases, the J end lost 1 base, and 9 bases lay between the germline ends. The CDR3, as DNA: TGTGCCAGCAGCTTCCACCCTAGGAACACTGAAGCTTTCTTT. Protein product: CASSFHPRNTEAFF.

This clonotype turned up a few times. The rearrangement uses TRBV20-1 and TRBJ2-3; TRBD2 matches at 14 bases. CDR1 and CDR2 from the germline V gene are DFQATT and SNEGSKA (reference sequence). The CDR3 runs to 13 residues. The J segment lost 11 bases and the V segment lost 7 bases, leaving 8 bases of the junction unmatched. The CDR3 region has the DNA TGCAGTGTTAAGACTAGCGGGAGGGAGGGGCAGTATTTT. Its protein is CSVKTSGREGQYF.

This clonotype was counted ten times or more. J is TRBJ2-1 and V is TRBV7-2, with 14 nucleotides matching TRBD2. The V and J ends lost 5 bases and 0 bases, in that order; junction bases with no gene match: 6. The CDR3 is made up of 18 amino acids. Germline V CDR1 and CDR2: SGHTA, FQGNSA. The CDR3 loop is CASSGTSGSSSSYNEQFF. The CDR3 DNA follows: TGTGCCAGCAGCGGGACTAGCGGGAGTTCCAGCTCCTACAATGAGCAGTTCTTC.

This clonotype has at least ten counts. The chain joins TRBV7-3 to TRBJ2-2, with TRBD2 identical over 10 bases. Germline CDR1 is SGHTA and CDR2 is FQGTGA. V shed 4 bases and J 2 bases; nucleotides not matched to a gene: 10. CDR3 size: 18 residues. The CDR3 nucleotides are TGTGCCAGCAGCTCCCAACCTAGCGGGAGCTCCAACACCGGGGAGCTGTTTTTT. Translation: CASSSQPSGSSNTGELFF.